Sequencing of this T cell receptor beta chain was carried out in a study of cytomegalovirus exposure and HLA in healthy donors. Amplification used 60 Vbeta primers and 13 Jbeta primers. Only in-frame clones appear in the TCRdb table, and some are missing; sequencing was by immunoSEQ multiplex PCR. The table lists 120,000 to 150,000 clones, just over 65% of them singletons. Study-level results: In most subjects, TCR beta sequences reportedly gave accurate predictions of HLA-A and HLA-B alleles. Earlier analysis yielded a pattern in which most TCR beta V segments were productive about 87% or about 30% of the time. Of the V segments, some could not be distinguished, including TRBV6-2 and TRBV6-3, and were excluded.

J gave up 0 bases and V 0 bases, and 5 bases lay outside the gene matches. This CDR3 is built from 16 residues. Germline loops: CDR1 ENHRY, CDR2 SYGVKD. The study sampled nominally healthy donors, though unrecorded immune exposures were likely. With regard to this clone: Its target is unknown.

The source is a woman aged 60 to 75 in good health and CMV-seronegative. Sequenced material: PBMCs. The rearrangement links TRBV10-3 to TRBJ2-7; 7 bases fit TRBD2. The DNA of the CDR3 is TGTGCCATCAGTGAGTCTCCTAGCGGAGGCTCCTACGAGCAGTACTTC. Encoded protein: CAISESPSGGSYEQYF.